This T cell receptor beta chain was sequenced in a study of blood T cell repertoires in COVID-19. Germline values: CDR1 MNHEY, CDR2 SMNVEV (reference sequence). Trimming removed 5 bases at V and 2 bases at J, with 21 bases between. This CDR3 is 17 amino acids long. Original processing notes: Quantification of nucleated cells was approximated via reference gene primer amplification. The data were produced by immunoSEQ multiplex PCR, yet TCRdb's version contains in-frame clones alone and is incomplete. D and trimming were read from the DNA, whereas the V and J calls and clone size are those reported in that table. Of 320,000 or so clones listed, 88% are singletons.

This TCR was sampled from a man aged 25-45 years who had recovered from COVID-19. This chain uses TRBV27 with TRBJ2-5, with D tentatively TRBD2 (5 bases). Specimen: PBMCs or T cells enriched from blood (not recorded which). The CDR3 sequence is CASSLGFSAGIQETQYF. The CDR3 DNA sequence: TGTGCCAGCAGTCTTGGGTTTTCGGCCGGGATTCAAGAGACCCAGTACTTC.